Detailed here is one T cell receptor (beta chain). Its antigen is not identified. The record originates from a study of T cells expressing NK-cell markers. In the study overall: Seven of the eight sequenced donors were HCMV-seropositive; one was seronegative.

Study-level findings and limits: Among several donors, these clonotypes also ranked first in the CD3+CD56-NKG2C+ fraction.

Scientists made TCR beta cDNA using 5'RACE template switching with UMIs. TCRdb re-called the 5' RACE reads; every CDR3 protein appears as one record, without DNA. The sample features 440,000 or so distinct CDR3 sequences, with 7.3% in its top ten. The CDR3 extends over 14 amino acids. The sequencing input was blood T cells: a sorted CD56 or NKG2C T cell subset, CD4+ or CD8+ T cells, or bulk PBMC T cells (not recorded which). This chain uses TRBV12-3 or TRBV12-4 with TRBJ1-3; the D call of TRBD1 rests on TCRdb alone, since no DNA is present to check it. The sequence came from a woman between 18 and 70 years old in good health. The CDR3 loop reads CASSPGQGQLTIYF.